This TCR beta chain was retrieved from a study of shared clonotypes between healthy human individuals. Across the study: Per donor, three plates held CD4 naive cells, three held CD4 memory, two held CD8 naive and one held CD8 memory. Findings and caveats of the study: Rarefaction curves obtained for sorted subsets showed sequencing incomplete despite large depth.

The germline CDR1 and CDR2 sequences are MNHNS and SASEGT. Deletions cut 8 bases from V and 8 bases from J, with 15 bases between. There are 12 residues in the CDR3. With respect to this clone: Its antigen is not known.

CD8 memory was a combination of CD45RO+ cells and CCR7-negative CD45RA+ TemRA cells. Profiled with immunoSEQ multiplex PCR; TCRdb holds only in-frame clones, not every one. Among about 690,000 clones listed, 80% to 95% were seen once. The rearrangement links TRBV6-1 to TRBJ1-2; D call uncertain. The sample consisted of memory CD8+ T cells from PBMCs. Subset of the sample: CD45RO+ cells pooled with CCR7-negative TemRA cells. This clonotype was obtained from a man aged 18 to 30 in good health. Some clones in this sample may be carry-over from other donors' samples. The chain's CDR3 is CASLRPAGGYTF. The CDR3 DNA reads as TGTGCCAGCCTGAGGCCTGCGGGAGGCTACACCTTC.